This TCR beta chain is from a study of control samples from healthy donors and cancer patients. The germline V gene encodes CDR1 MNHNS and CDR2 SASEGT. The CDR3 covers 18 residues. V was clipped by 0 bases and J by 9 bases; unmatched bases: 17. Sequenced by immunoSEQ multiplex PCR; TCRdb stores in-frame clones only, minus some. The table has around 110,000 clones, approximately 90% seen once. The V call is TRBV6-1, the J call TRBJ2-1, with 7 bases aligning to TRBD2. The receptor was derived from a woman in her 50s with colorectal cancer. Material: PBMCs. CDR3 DNA: TGTGCCAGCAGTGAAGCGCCTTCACGGGGAGGGCCTTTTGGTGAGCAGTTCTTC. Protein sequence: CASSEAPSRGGPFGEQFF.